These T cell receptor beta chains were read from a single sample in a study of graft-versus-host responses after intestinal transplantation. TCRdb's table, derived via immunoSEQ multiplex PCR, lists solely in-frame clones and lacks some. The sample lists some 80,000 clones, 80% to 95% seen once, with 7.6% in the top ten. For these TCRs, the target antigens are not known. The source was unstimulated CD8+ T cells sorted from spleen or lymph node cells, collected before transplant. Receptor source: a human donor who was the organ donor for an intestinal transplant. The CDR3 runs from the conserved cysteine through the conserved F or W. Fields, in order: V gene, D gene, J gene, clone size, CDR3 protein, CDR3 DNA. The D gene is left open where the match is weak. Expanded clones are given a class, and other clones once, few, many or no size at all.

v_call: TRBV6-4
d_call: TRBD1
j_call: TRBJ1-6
clone_size: .
cdr3_aa: CASSSGTGNSPLHF
cdr3_nt: TGTGCCAGCAGCTCCGGGACAGGGAATTCACCCCTCCACTTT

v_call: TRBV15
d_call: .
j_call: TRBJ2-3
clone_size: .
cdr3_aa: CATSRTSTDTQYF
cdr3_nt: TGTGCCACCAGCAGGACTAGCACAGATACGCAGTATTTT

v_call: TRBV14
d_call: .
j_call: TRBJ2-1
clone_size: .
cdr3_aa: CASSRSDSGYNEQFF
cdr3_nt: TGTGCCAGCAGCCGCTCCGACTCAGGTTACAATGAGCAGTTCTTC

v_call: TRBV6-1
d_call: .
j_call: TRBJ1-5
clone_size: .
cdr3_aa: CASTERGGYSNQPQHF
cdr3_nt: TGTGCCAGCACTGAACGGGGAGGCTATAGCAATCAGCCCCAGCATTTT

v_call: TRBV4-1
d_call: TRBD2
j_call: TRBJ2-5
clone_size: once
cdr3_aa: CASRRQLAGGMRETQYF
cdr3_nt: TGCGCCAGCAGACGACAGCTAGCGGGGGGGATGAGAGAGACCCAGTACTTC

v_call: TRBV5-1
d_call: .
j_call: TRBJ2-1
clone_size: .
cdr3_aa: CASSQGVLGSYNEQFF
cdr3_nt: TGCGCCAGCAGCCAGGGCGTCCTAGGGTCCTACAATGAGCAGTTCTTC

v_call: TRBV30
d_call: .
j_call: TRBJ1-5
clone_size: .
cdr3_aa: CAWSGVGYQPQHF
cdr3_nt: TGTGCCTGGAGTGGAGTCGGATATCAGCCCCAGCATTTT

v_call: TRBV6-5
d_call: TRBD1
j_call: TRBJ1-1
clone_size: .
cdr3_aa: CASSYSVGGQYTEAFF
cdr3_nt: TGTGCCAGCAGTTACTCGGTCGGGGGACAGTACACTGAAGCTTTCTTT

v_call: TRBV5-6
d_call: TRBD1
j_call: TRBJ2-2
clone_size: .
cdr3_aa: CASSTTGGRTGELFF
cdr3_nt: TGTGCCAGCAGCACGACAGGGGGTCGTACCGGGGAGCTGTTTTTT

v_call: TRBV6-1
d_call: .
j_call: TRBJ2-7
clone_size: .
cdr3_aa: CASSDSKGREQYF
cdr3_nt: TGTGCCAGCAGTGATAGCAAGGGGCGCGAGCAGTACTTC

v_call: TRBV7-9
d_call: TRBD1
j_call: TRBJ2-7
clone_size: .
cdr3_aa: CASSLSRGINSYEQYF
cdr3_nt: TGTGCCAGCAGCCTCTCCAGGGGGATTAACTCCTACGAGCAGTACTTC

v_call: TRBV29-1
d_call: .
j_call: TRBJ2-2
clone_size: .
cdr3_aa: CSVQLDNTGELFF
cdr3_nt: TGCAGCGTCCAATTAGACAATACCGGGGAGCTGTTTTTT

v_call: TRBV25-1
d_call: .
j_call: TRBJ2-1
clone_size: .
cdr3_aa: CASSEHLYNEQFF
cdr3_nt: TGTGCCAGCAGTGAACATCTATACAATGAGCAGTTCTTC

v_call: TRBV4-1
d_call: .
j_call: TRBJ1-6
clone_size: .
cdr3_aa: CASSPRGGTMGSPLHF
cdr3_nt: TGCGCCAGCAGCCCTCGGGGAGGAACAATGGGATCACCCCTCCACTTT

v_call: TRBV5-6
d_call: TRBD1
j_call: TRBJ1-5
clone_size: .
cdr3_aa: CASGSQGANQPQHF
cdr3_nt: TGTGCCAGCGGCTCACAGGGGGCGAATCAGCCCCAGCATTTT

v_call: TRBV5-5
d_call: TRBD2
j_call: TRBJ2-2
clone_size: .
cdr3_aa: CASSFRLAVNTGELFF
cdr3_nt: TGTGCCAGCAGCTTCCGACTAGCGGTGAACACCGGGGAGCTGTTTTTT

v_call: TRBV6-5
d_call: .
j_call: TRBJ1-5
clone_size: .
cdr3_aa: CASSLTGTGNQPQHF
cdr3_nt: TGTGCCAGCAGTTTAACCGGGACGGGCAATCAGCCCCAGCATTTT

v_call: TRBV19
d_call: .
j_call: TRBJ1-1
clone_size: .
cdr3_aa: CASSIGVLGTEAFF
cdr3_nt: TGTGCCAGTAGTATCGGGGTTCTGGGCACTGAAGCTTTCTTT

v_call: TRBV15
d_call: TRBD2
j_call: TRBJ2-3
clone_size: .
cdr3_aa: CATLRTSLPDTQYF
cdr3_nt: TGTGCCACGTTGAGGACTAGCCTTCCAGATACGCAGTATTTT

v_call: TRBV7-9
d_call: TRBD2
j_call: TRBJ2-1
clone_size: .
cdr3_aa: CASSLDSGVLSYNEQFF
cdr3_nt: TGTGCCAGCAGCTTAGACAGCGGGGTCCTCTCCTACAATGAGCAGTTCTTC

v_call: TRBV5-1
d_call: .
j_call: TRBJ2-3
clone_size: .
cdr3_aa: CASSLESSRFTDTQYF
cdr3_nt: TGCGCCAGCAGCTTGGAAAGTAGTCGTTTCACAGATACGCAGTATTTT

v_call: TRBV9
d_call: TRBD1
j_call: TRBJ2-1
clone_size: .
cdr3_aa: CASRGQGTEQFF
cdr3_nt: TGTGCCAGCCGGGGACAGGGGACTGAGCAGTTCTTC

v_call: TRBV30
d_call: .
j_call: TRBJ2-5
clone_size: .
cdr3_aa: CAWGAVQETQYF
cdr3_nt: TGTGCCTGGGGGGCCGTCCAAGAGACCCAGTACTTC

v_call: TRBV5-1
d_call: .
j_call: TRBJ2-1
clone_size: .
cdr3_aa: CASSFEGYNEQFF
cdr3_nt: TGCGCCAGCAGCTTTGAGGGGTACAATGAGCAGTTCTTC

v_call: TRBV16
d_call: .
j_call: TRBJ1-5
clone_size: .
cdr3_aa: CASSQSGLYSNQPQHF
cdr3_nt: TGTGCCAGCAGCCAATCTGGCCTTTATAGCAATCAGCCCCAGCATTTT

v_call: TRBV10-2
d_call: .
j_call: TRBJ2-1
clone_size: once
cdr3_aa: CASSGGSYNEQFF
cdr3_nt: TGCGCCAGCAGTGGTGGCTCCTACAATGAGCAGTTCTTC

v_call: TRBV2
d_call: .
j_call: TRBJ1-5
clone_size: .
cdr3_aa: CASSVLVNSNQPQHF
cdr3_nt: TGTGCCAGCAGTGTCTTAGTGAATAGCAATCAGCCCCAGCATTTT

v_call: TRBV5-1
d_call: .
j_call: TRBJ1-1
clone_size: .
cdr3_aa: CASSIAQTGTTNTEAFF
cdr3_nt: TGCGCCAGCAGCATCGCCCAGACAGGTACTACGAACACTGAAGCTTTCTTT

v_call: TRBV6-6
d_call: .
j_call: TRBJ1-4
clone_size: .
cdr3_aa: CASSFVGGGNEKLFF
cdr3_nt: TGTGCCAGCAGTTTTGTCGGCGGGGGTAATGAAAAACTGTTTTTT

v_call: TRBV5-5
d_call: .
j_call: TRBJ2-3
clone_size: .
cdr3_aa: CASSLIITDTQYF
cdr3_nt: TGTGCCAGCAGCTTGATAATCACAGATACGCAGTATTTT

v_call: TRBV5-1
d_call: .
j_call: TRBJ2-1
clone_size: .
cdr3_aa: CASSSGRRMVNEQFF
cdr3_nt: TGCGCCAGCAGCTCGGGACGGAGAATGGTCAATGAGCAGTTCTTC

v_call: TRBV9
d_call: .
j_call: TRBJ1-1
clone_size: .
cdr3_aa: CASSASGGTYTEAFF
cdr3_nt: TGTGCCAGCAGCGCCTCTGGGGGGACGTACACTGAAGCTTTCTTT

v_call: TRBV19
d_call: .
j_call: TRBJ1-1
clone_size: .
cdr3_aa: CASKAGPGIMNTEAFF
cdr3_nt: TGTGCCAGTAAGGCGGGGCCAGGAATCATGAACACTGAAGCTTTCTTT

v_call: TRBV6-1
d_call: TRBD1
j_call: TRBJ2-7
clone_size: .
cdr3_aa: CASSEGQGHEQYF
cdr3_nt: TGTGCCAGCAGTGAAGGACAGGGCCACGAGCAGTACTTC

v_call: TRBV5-1
d_call: .
j_call: TRBJ2-5
clone_size: .
cdr3_aa: CASSLLVFVQAAGGRLETQYF
cdr3_nt: TGCGCCAGCAGCTTGTTGGTTTTCGTACAAGCTGCAGGGGGGAGATTAGAGACCCAGTACTTC

v_call: TRBV28
d_call: TRBD1
j_call: TRBJ1-5
clone_size: once
cdr3_aa: CASSRRQGRLDQPQHF
cdr3_nt: TGTGCCAGCAGCCGTAGACAGGGGCGGCTGGATCAGCCCCAGCATTTT

v_call: TRBV6-1
d_call: .
j_call: TRBJ2-3
clone_size: .
cdr3_aa: CASSEWSNPDTQYF
cdr3_nt: TGTGCCAGCAGTGAGTGGTCAAACCCAGATACGCAGTATTTT

v_call: TRBV13
d_call: .
j_call: TRBJ1-1
clone_size: .
cdr3_aa: CASSAGDPGWAFF
cdr3_nt: TGTGCCAGCAGCGCCGGGGACCCCGGTTGGGCTTTCTTT

v_call: TRBV7-6
d_call: .
j_call: TRBJ2-1
clone_size: .
cdr3_aa: CASSPLGGHEQFF
cdr3_nt: TGTGCCAGCAGCCCACTCGGGGGGCATGAGCAGTTCTTC

v_call: TRBV4-1
d_call: TRBD1
j_call: TRBJ1-1
clone_size: .
cdr3_aa: CASSQVPPGGVSDEAFF
cdr3_nt: TGCGCCAGCAGCCAAGTCCCCCCAGGGGGCGTAAGTGATGAAGCTTTCTTT

v_call: TRBV28
d_call: .
j_call: TRBJ1-2
clone_size: .
cdr3_aa: CASSLGTNYGYTF
cdr3_nt: TGTGCCAGCAGCCTAGGGACTAACTATGGCTACACCTTC

v_call: TRBV5-1
d_call: TRBD1
j_call: TRBJ1-1
clone_size: .
cdr3_aa: CASSPETGWGATEAFF
cdr3_nt: TGCGCCAGCAGCCCAGAGACAGGGTGGGGTGCCACTGAAGCTTTCTTT

v_call: TRBV11-2
d_call: .
j_call: TRBJ2-7
clone_size: .
cdr3_aa: CASSLDGGTVYEQYF
cdr3_nt: TGTGCCAGCAGCTTAGACGGCGGGACGGTTTACGAGCAGTACTTC

v_call: TRBV10-2
d_call: .
j_call: TRBJ2-7
clone_size: .
cdr3_aa: CASSEGISYEQYF
cdr3_nt: TGCGCCAGCAGTGAGGGAATCAGCTACGAGCAGTACTTC

v_call: TRBV7-2
d_call: .
j_call: TRBJ2-5
clone_size: .
cdr3_aa: CASSPILVGETQYF
cdr3_nt: TGTGCCAGCAGCCCTATACTAGTCGGAGAGACCCAGTACTTC